This T cell receptor (beta chain) was captured by sequencing in a study of cytomegalovirus exposure and HLA in healthy donors. Study outcomes and limitations: In terms of immune exposure information, only CMV serostatus was available. HLA-A and HLA-B allele assignments for most subjects were reportedly predicted accurately using TCR beta sequences. As a later analysis revealed, most CMV-associated TCR beta chains appeared HLA-restricted.

Primers for the PCR totalled 60 Vbeta and 13 Jbeta. Clones were read by immunoSEQ multiplex PCR, and TCRdb kept only the in-frame ones, dropping some. This sample has about 90,000 clones, with roughly 78% found just once. The V end was cut by 4 bases, the J end by 3 bases, with 5 bases between. The CDR3 loop spans 12 amino acids. Germline CDR1 reads SGHTA; CDR2 reads FQGNSA. This clone was counted once. The antigen remains unidentified. This chain uses TRBV7-2 with TRBJ2-3; D gene unclear. Material: PBMCs. This clonotype originated in a woman in her thirties or forties in good health and CMV-seropositive. CDR3 residues: CASSYQTDTQYF. CDR3 nucleotides: TGTGCCAGCAGCTACCAGACAGATACGCAGTATTTT.